Listed below are T cell receptor beta chains from one sample, sequenced in a study of early T cells in non-severe SARS-CoV-2 infection. TCRdb redid the calling of the 5' RACE reads with MiXCR, one entry per CDR3 protein. The repertoire holds around 77,000 distinct CDR3 sequences, 10% seen once, with more than 7.5% in the top ten. Sequenced material: whole blood, taken at baseline. Receptors originate from an adult who was a healthcare worker with PCR-confirmed SARS-CoV-2 infection or an uninfected control (not recorded which). The conserved cysteine and the conserved F or W are not part of the CDR3 here. A D gene is named only where the DNA matches it firmly.

TRBJ1-1 TRBD1 TRBV5-1 ASSSTGGDTEAF
TRBJ1-5 TRBD1 TRBV19 ASRGQVGQPQH
TRBJ2-5 NA TRBV6-1 ASRARGGLKETQY
TRBJ2-2 TRBD2 TRBV2 ASTEGGTGELF
TRBJ1-2 TRBD1 TRBV19 ASSQGQGASGYGYT
TRBJ2-5 TRBD2 TRBV3-1 ASALTSGQETQY
TRBJ2-7 NA TRBV2 ASSDPGPRRREQY
TRBJ1-1 TRBD1 TRBV30 ASRQGMEAF
TRBJ1-2 TRBD1 TRBV7-9 ASSSRDRIYGYT
TRBJ2-3 NA TRBV7-9 ASSALGGTDTQY
TRBJ1-2 NA TRBV2 ASVGSYGYT
TRBJ2-3 TRBD2 TRBV11-3 ASSPGLAATDTQY
TRBJ1-1 NA TRBV21-1 ASIPLGQVYTEAF
TRBJ2-1 NA TRBV7-7 ASSLAGDNEQF
TRBJ2-3 TRBD2 TRBV7-8 ASSLASGGGSTDTQY
TRBJ2-4 TRBD1 TRBV5-8 ASSQGAYPTIQY
TRBJ2-7 TRBD1 TRBV20-1 SASPTPGTGGFYEQY
TRBJ2-7 NA TRBV7-8 ASSMDLYEQY
TRBJ1-2 NA TRBV6-2/TRBV6-3 ASSYSEAMGTYGYT
TRBJ1-1 TRBD1 TRBV5-1 ASSQRQGHTEAF
TRBJ1-1 TRBD1 TRBV6-5 ASSYDRGNTEAF
TRBJ2-5 TRBD1 TRBV7-2 ASSLRQGVRETQY
TRBJ2-3 NA TRBV10-3 AISAGGLDTQY
TRBJ2-5 TRBD1 TRBV9 ASSVGQGEETQY
TRBJ2-7 NA TRBV28 ASSPLPDKGLYEQY
TRBJ2-7 NA TRBV5-6 ASSLGFRVHEQY
TRBJ2-6 NA TRBV15 ATSDSEISGANVLT
TRBJ2-2 TRBD1 TRBV29-1 SGYRGSGELF
TRBJ2-3 TRBD1 TRBV20-1 SAADRATDTQY
TRBJ1-1 NA TRBV6-5 ASSYNGGPNTEAF
TRBJ1-2 NA TRBV9 ASSVGWVINYGYT
TRBJ2-1 TRBD2 TRBV11-2 ASSALAGGREQF
TRBJ2-5 TRBD2 TRBV6-6 ASSLGSGAPETQY
TRBJ2-3 NA TRBV18 ASSLIQTSTSTDTQY
TRBJ1-5 NA TRBV2 ASSVAPHSNQPQH
TRBJ1-1 NA TRBV27 ASITEGGKAF
TRBJ2-2 NA TRBV5-1 ASSLIGTNTGELF
TRBJ2-3 NA TRBV9 ASSVEVRGPTGSTDTQY
TRBJ2-3 NA TRBV10-3 ATRSQIGGTDTQY
TRBJ2-1 NA TRBV6-5 ASRAGRGYYNEQF